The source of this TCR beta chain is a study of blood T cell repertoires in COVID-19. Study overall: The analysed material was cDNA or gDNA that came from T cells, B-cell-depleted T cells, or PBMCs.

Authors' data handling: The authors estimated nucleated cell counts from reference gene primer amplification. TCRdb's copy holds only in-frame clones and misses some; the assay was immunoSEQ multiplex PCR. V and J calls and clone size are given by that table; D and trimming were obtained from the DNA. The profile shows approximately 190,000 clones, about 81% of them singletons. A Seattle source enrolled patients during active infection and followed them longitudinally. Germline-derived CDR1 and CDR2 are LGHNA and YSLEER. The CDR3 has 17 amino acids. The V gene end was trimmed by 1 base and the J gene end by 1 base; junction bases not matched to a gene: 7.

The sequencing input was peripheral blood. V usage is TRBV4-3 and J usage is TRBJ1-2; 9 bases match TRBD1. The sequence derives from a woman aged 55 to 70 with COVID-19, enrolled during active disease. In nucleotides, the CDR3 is TGCGCCAGCAGCCAAGCACCCGGGACAGGGTTTAACTATGGCTACACCTTC. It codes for CASSQAPGTGFNYGYTF.